The present TCR beta chain was sequenced within a study of blood T cell repertoires in COVID-19. Study in general: Italy, Spain and the United States were the sources of the convalescent and acute COVID-19 samples. PBMCs, B-cell-depleted T cells, or T cells were the source of the cDNA or gDNA that made up the material.

In its sample, this clone was seen once. This CDR3 is built from 16 residues. The V gene's germline CDR1 is MNHEY and CDR2 SVGAGI. V dropped 0 bases and J dropped 2 bases, with 11 bases sitting between them. Under the authors' procedure: Estimation of nucleated cell counts relied on the amplification of reference gene primers. Method: immunoSEQ multiplex PCR; TCRdb's copy keeps in-frame clones and lacks some. V, J and clone size were drawn from that table, and D and trimming were deduced from the DNA. The sample yields about 42,000 clones, around nine tenths seen once. Sequenced input: peripheral blood. The receptor was derived from a man between 65 and 85 years old with active COVID-19. The chain is built from TRBV6-5 and TRBJ1-5, with D uncertain. The CDR3 nucleotides read TGTGCCAGCAGTTACTCGGGCCCGACGGGCAATCAGCCCCAGCATTTT. Translation gives CASSYSGPTGNQPQHF.